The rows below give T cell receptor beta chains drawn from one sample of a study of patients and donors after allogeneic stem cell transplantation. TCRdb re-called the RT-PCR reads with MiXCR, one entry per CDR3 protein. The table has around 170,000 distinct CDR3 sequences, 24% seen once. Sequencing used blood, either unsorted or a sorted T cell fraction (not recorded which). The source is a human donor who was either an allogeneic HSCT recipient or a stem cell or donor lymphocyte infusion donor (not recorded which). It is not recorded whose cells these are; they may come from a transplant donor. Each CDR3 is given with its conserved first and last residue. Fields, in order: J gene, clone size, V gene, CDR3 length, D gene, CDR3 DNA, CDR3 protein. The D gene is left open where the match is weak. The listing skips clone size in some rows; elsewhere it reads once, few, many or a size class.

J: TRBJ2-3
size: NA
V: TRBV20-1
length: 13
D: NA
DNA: TGCAGTGAAATAGCGGACCTCACAGATACGCAGTATTTT
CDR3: CSEIADLTDTQYF

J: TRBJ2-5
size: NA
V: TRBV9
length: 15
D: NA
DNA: TGTGCCAGCAGCGTAGAGGGGCAAGCCCAAGAGACCCAGTACTTC
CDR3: CASSVEGQAQETQYF

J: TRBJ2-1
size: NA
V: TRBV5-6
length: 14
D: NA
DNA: TGTGCCAGCAGCTTCAGGGAATCCTACAATGAGCAGTTCTTC
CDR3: CASSFRESYNEQFF

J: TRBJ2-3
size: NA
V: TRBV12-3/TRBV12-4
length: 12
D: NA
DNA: TGTGCCAGCAGCGGCGAGGGGGATACGCAGTATTTT
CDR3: CASSGEGDTQYF

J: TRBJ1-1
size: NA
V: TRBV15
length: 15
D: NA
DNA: TGTGCCACCAGCAGAAGGGGGGACATGAACACTGAAGCTTTCTTT
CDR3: CATSRRGDMNTEAFF

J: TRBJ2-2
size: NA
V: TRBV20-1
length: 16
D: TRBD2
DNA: TGCAGTGCTAGAGATTGGACTAGCGGGATGACCGGGGAGCTGTTTTTT
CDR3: CSARDWTSGMTGELFF

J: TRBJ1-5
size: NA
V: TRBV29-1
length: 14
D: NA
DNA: TGCAGCGCTAGGAAAGGGGACACAAATCAGCCCCAGCATTTT
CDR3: CSARKGDTNQPQHF

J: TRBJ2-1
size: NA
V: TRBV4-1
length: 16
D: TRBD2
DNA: TGCGCCAGCAGCCAAGATTTGGCTAGCGGGAGGTTTGAGCAGTTCTTC
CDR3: CASSQDLASGRFEQFF

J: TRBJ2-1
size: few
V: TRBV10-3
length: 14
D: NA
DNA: TGTGCCATCACCCGCAGGGTCCCCCCGGATGAGCAGTTCTTC
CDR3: CAITRRVPPDEQFF

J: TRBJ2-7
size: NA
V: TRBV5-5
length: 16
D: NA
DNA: TGTGCCAGCAGCTTGGATGCTATTGGTACGAGCTACGAGCAGTACTTC
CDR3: CASSLDAIGTSYEQYF

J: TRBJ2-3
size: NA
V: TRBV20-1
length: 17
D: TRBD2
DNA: TGCAGTGCTAGAATTTCCGGGACTAGCGGGACCGCAGATACGCAGTATTTT
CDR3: CSARISGTSGTADTQYF

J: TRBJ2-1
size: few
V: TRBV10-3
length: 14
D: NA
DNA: TGTGCCATCAGTGACGTAAACTCCTACAATGAGCAGTTCTTC
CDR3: CAISDVNSYNEQFF

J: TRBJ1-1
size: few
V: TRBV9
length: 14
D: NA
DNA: TGTGCCAGCAGCCCACGAGGCGGAGGCACTGAAGCTTTCTTT
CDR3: CASSPRGGGTEAFF

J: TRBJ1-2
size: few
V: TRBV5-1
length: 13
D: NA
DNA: TGCGCCAGCAGCTTGGAGGTTGACTATGGCTACACCTTC
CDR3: CASSLEVDYGYTF

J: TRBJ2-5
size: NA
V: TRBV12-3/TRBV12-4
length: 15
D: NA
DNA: TGTGCCAGCAGTTTAAGCGGGCCCAGCGAGGAGACCCAGTACTTC
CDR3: CASSLSGPSEETQYF

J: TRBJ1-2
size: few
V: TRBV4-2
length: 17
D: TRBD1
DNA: TGTGCCAGCAGCCAAGATTCTCGACAGGGCGAAATTAACGGCTACACCTTC
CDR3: CASSQDSRQGEINGYTF

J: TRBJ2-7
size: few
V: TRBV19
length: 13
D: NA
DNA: TGTGCCAGTAGTATACAGGAACCCTACGAGCAGTACTTC
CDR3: CASSIQEPYEQYF

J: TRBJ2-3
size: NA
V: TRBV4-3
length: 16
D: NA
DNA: TGCGCCAGCAGCCAAGATACAGGTGGGAGCACAGATACGCAGTATTTT
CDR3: CASSQDTGGSTDTQYF

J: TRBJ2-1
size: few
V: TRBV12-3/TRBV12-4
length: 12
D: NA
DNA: TGTGCCAGCAGTTTTTTAGGGAATGAGCAGTTCTTC
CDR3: CASSFLGNEQFF

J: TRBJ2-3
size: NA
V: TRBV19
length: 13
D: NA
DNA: TGTGCCAGTAGTCGGTTTTCTACGGATACGCAGTATTTT
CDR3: CASSRFSTDTQYF

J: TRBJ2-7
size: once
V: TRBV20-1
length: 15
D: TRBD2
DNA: TGCAGTGCCCGACGGACTAGCGGGTCCTCCTACGAGCAGTACTTC
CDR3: CSARRTSGSSYEQYF

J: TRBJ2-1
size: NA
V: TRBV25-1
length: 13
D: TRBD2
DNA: TGTGCCAGCAGTTCAGCGGGATGGAATGAGCAGTTCTTC
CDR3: CASSSAGWNEQFF

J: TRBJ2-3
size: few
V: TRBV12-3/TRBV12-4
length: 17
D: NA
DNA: TGTGCCAGCAGCTCCCTTATGCGGGCTAAGGACACAGATACGCAGTATTTT
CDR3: CASSSLMRAKDTDTQYF

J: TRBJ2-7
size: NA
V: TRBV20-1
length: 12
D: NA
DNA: TGCAGTGCACGGACGATCTCCTACGAGCAGTACTTC
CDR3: CSARTISYEQYF

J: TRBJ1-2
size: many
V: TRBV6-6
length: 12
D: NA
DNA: TGTGCCAGCAGTAAGGGATCCCATGGCTACACCTTC
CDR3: CASSKGSHGYTF

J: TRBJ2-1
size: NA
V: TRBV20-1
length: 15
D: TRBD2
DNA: TGCAGTGCTAGCCCGCTAGCGGGAGGATCCAATGAGCAGTTCTTC
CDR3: CSASPLAGGSNEQFF

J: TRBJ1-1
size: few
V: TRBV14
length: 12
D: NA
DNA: TGTGCCAGCAGCCAAGATCGGATGTTGGCATTCTTT
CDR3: CASSQDRMLAFF

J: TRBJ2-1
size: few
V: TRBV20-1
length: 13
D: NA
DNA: TGCAGTGCCCCCGGGGGAATCTACAATGAGCAGTTCTTC
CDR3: CSAPGGIYNEQFF

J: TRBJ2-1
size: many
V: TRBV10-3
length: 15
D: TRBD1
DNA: TGTGCCATCAGTGATGGAGACAGGGACTACAATGAGCAGTTCTTC
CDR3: CAISDGDRDYNEQFF

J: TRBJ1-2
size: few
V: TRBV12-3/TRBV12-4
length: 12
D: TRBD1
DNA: TGTGCCAGCTGGGACAGGGGAGATGGCTACACCTTC
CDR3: CASWDRGDGYTF

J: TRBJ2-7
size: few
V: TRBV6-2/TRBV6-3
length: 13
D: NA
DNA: TGTGCCAGCAACAGACAGGACTCCTACGAGCAGTACTTC
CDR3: CASNRQDSYEQYF

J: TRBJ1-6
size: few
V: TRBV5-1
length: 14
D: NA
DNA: TGCGCCAGCAGCACGACAGGAATATCTTCACCCCTCCACTTT
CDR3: CASSTTGISSPLHF

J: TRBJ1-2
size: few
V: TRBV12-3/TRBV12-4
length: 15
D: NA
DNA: TGTGCCAGCAGACAAGGACACCCTAAAAACTATGGCTACACCTTC
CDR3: CASRQGHPKNYGYTF

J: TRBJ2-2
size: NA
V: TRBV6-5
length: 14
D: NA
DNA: TGTGCCAGCAGTTACATTGGGGACACCGGGGAGCTGTTTTTT
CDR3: CASSYIGDTGELFF

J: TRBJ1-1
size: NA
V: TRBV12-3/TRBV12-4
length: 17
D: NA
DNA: TGTGCCAGCAGTTCAGCGAACCCGGGGTTGAGGGGCTCTGAAGCTTTCTTT
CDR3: CASSSANPGLRGSEAFF

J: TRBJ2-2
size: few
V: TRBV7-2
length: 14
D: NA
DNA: TGTGCCAGCAGCTTAATTTCGAACACCGGGGAGCTGTTTTTT
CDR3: CASSLISNTGELFF

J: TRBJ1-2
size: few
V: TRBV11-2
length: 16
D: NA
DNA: TGTGCCAGCAGCTTAGATCACCTGTCCAGCTCCTATGGCTACACCTTC
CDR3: CASSLDHLSSSYGYTF

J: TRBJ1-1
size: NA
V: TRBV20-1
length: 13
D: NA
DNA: TGCAGTGTCACGGAGACGGTGAACACTGAAGCTTTCTTT
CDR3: CSVTETVNTEAFF

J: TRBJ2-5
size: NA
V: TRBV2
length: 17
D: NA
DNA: TGTGCCAGCACCTTTTTTGACGGACAGCTTGGGCAAGAGACCCAGTACTTC
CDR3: CASTFFDGQLGQETQYF

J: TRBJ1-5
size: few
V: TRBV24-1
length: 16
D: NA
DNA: TGTGCCACCAGTGATTCTTCGAGGAATAGCAATCAGCCCCAGCATTTT
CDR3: CATSDSSRNSNQPQHF

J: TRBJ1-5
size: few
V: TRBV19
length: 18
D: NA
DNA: TGTGCCAGTAGTATCCTCTTCAGTGTTTTTAGGGGTGCGCAGCCCCAGCATTTT
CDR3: CASSILFSVFRGAQPQHF

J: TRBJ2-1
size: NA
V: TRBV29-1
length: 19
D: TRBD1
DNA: TGCAGCGCTATACTAGTCCCGGGACAGGCGTGGGCCTCCTACAATGAGCAGTTCTTC
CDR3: CSAILVPGQAWASYNEQFF